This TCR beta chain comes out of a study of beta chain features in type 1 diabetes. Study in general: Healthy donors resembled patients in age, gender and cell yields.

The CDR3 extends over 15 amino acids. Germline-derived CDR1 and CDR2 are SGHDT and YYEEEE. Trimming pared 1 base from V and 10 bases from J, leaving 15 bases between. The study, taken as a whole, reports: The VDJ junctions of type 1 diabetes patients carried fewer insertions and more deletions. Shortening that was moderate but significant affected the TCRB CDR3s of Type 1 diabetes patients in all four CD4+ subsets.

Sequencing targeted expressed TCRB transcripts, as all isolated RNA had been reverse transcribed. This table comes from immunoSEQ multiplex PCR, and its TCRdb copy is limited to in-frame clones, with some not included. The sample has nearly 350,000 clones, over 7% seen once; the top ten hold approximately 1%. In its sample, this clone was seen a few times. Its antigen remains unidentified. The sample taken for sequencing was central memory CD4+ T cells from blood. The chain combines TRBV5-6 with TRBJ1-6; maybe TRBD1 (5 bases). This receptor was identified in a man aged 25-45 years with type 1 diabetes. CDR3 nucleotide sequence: TGTGCCAGCAGCTTGTCGATCCAGGGCCTATCACCCCTCCACTTT. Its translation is CASSLSIQGLSPLHF.